This T cell receptor beta chain was obtained from a study of CD8 T cells in ankylosing spondylitis. Each CDR3 protein is one row after TCRdb ran MiXCR on the 5' RACE reads. The data contain about 140,000 distinct CDR3 sequences, 30% to 40% of them singletons. This clonotype was counted only a few times. V dropped 3 bases and J dropped 7 bases, with 20 bases sitting between them. The CDR3 has 15 residues. Germline V gives CDR1 SGHRS, CDR2 YFSETQ. The sample was synovial fluid, either unsorted or a sorted T cell fraction (not recorded which). The rearrangement links TRBV5-1 to TRBJ2-7, with D possibly being TRBD2 (5 bases). The source is a male donor with ankylosing spondylitis. CDR3 residues: CASSSGSLSSGEQYF. Here the CDR3 DNA reads TGCGCCAGCAGCTCCGGGTCCCTGAGTTCGGGAGAGCAGTACTTC.